Listed below are T cell receptor beta chains from one sample, sequenced in a study of shared clonotypes between healthy human individuals. Assay: immunoSEQ multiplex PCR; the TCRdb copy retains only in-frame clones and omits some. The sample holds approximately 510,000 clones, 79% seen once. Material for sequencing was PBMCs. The origin of the receptors is a woman in her thirties or forties in good health. Some clones in this sample may be carry-over from other donors' samples. Each CDR3 is given with its conserved first and last residue. D genes are given only for firm matches. The size field is filled for only some rows; it gives once, few, many or a size class.

abundance,d_gene,len,j_gene,v_gene,CDR3nt,CDR3aa
-,TRBD2,15,TRBJ2-7,TRBV28,TGTGCCAGCAGTCCGAGGACTAGCGGGAGACTCGAGCAGTACTTC,CASSPRTSGRLEQYF
-,TRBD1,19,TRBJ1-2,TRBV5-8,TGTGCCAGCAGCTTGTACGAAGGGACAGGGGTTATCTCTTACTATGGCTACACCTTC,CASSLYEGTGVISYYGYTF
-,-,14,TRBJ2-1,TRBV7-8,TGTGCCAGCAGCTTAGACAGTTCCTACAATGAGCAGTTCTTC,CASSLDSSYNEQFF
-,-,15,TRBJ2-2,TRBV10-3,TGTGCCATCAGCCCGGCGAGCGCGAACACCGGGGAGCTGTTTTTT,CAISPASANTGELFF
once,-,14,TRBJ2-1,TRBV4-1,TGCGCCAGCAGCCAAGGGCTGCGCGGCGGAGGTGAGTTCTTC,CASSQGLRGGGEFF
-,-,16,TRBJ2-3,TRBV7-6,TGTGCCAGCAGCTTAGTTGACCGCGGGGGCACAGATACGCAGTATTTT,CASSLVDRGGTDTQYF
once,TRBD1,15,TRBJ1-2,TRBV7-6,TGTGCCAGCAGCCCGGGACAGATGGAGCCCTATGGCTACACCTTC,CASSPGQMEPYGYTF
-,-,16,TRBJ2-3,TRBV25-1,TGTGCCAGCAGTGAATCCAGGGGGGGGAGCACAGATACGCAGTATTTT,CASSESRGGSTDTQYF
once,-,14,TRBJ2-3,TRBV21-1,TGTGCCAGCAGTAGGGGGGAGTTCACAGATACGCAGTATTTT,CASSRGEFTDTQYF
few,-,17,TRBJ2-1,TRBV15,TGTGCCACCAGCAGAGTTCGAGGACGCGGCACGGGGAATGAGCAGTTCTTC,CATSRVRGRGTGNEQFF
once,-,13,TRBJ1-4,TRBV19,TGTGCCAGTAGTATGGGAGCCTCCGAAAAACTGTTTTTT,CASSMGASEKLFF
-,-,11,TRBJ2-7,TRBV20-1,TGCAGTGCTAGGGTCCAGCGCGAGCAGTACTTC,CSARVQREQYF
many,-,13,TRBJ1-1,TRBV7-3,TGTGCCAGCAGCCCTACAAGGGGCACTGAAGCTTTCTTT,CASSPTRGTEAFF
-,-,14,TRBJ1-5,TRBV19,TGTGCCAGTAGCCAGACAGATTCCAATCAGCCCCAGCATTTT,CASSQTDSNQPQHF
once,TRBD2,13,TRBJ2-7,TRBV19,TGTGCCTCGGGACTAGCGGGAGTCCACGAGCAGTACTTC,CASGLAGVHEQYF
-,-,12,TRBJ2-7,TRBV28,TGTGCCAGCAGTTCGGTGTACTACGAGCAGTACTTC,CASSSVYYEQYF
few,-,14,TRBJ2-2,TRBV9,TGTGCCAGCAGCCAGGGGTCGAACACCGGGGAGCTGTTTTTT,CASSQGSNTGELFF
once,-,14,TRBJ2-7,TRBV6-6,TGTGCCAGCAGTTACATGCAGGGTTCGAACGAGCAGTACTTC,CASSYMQGSNEQYF
-,-,15,TRBJ2-1,TRBV2,TGTGCCAGCAGTGCCAGGGAAAGCTCCTACAATGAGCAGTTCTTC,CASSARESSYNEQFF
-,-,14,TRBJ2-5,TRBV28,TGTGCCAGCATGAGGGACACTAGGAGAGAGACCCAGTACTTC,CASMRDTRRETQYF
-,TRBD2,14,TRBJ2-7,TRBV2,TGTGCCAGCGTACAGAGCGGGAGTTCTGACGAGCAGTACTTC,CASVQSGSSDEQYF
few,-,15,TRBJ1-1,TRBV10-3,TGTGCCATCAGTGAGTCACTCGGACGCGGCACTGAAGCTTTCTTT,CAISESLGRGTEAFF
-,-,15,TRBJ2-7,TRBV5-1,TGCGCCAGCAGCTTGGACGTTCACGGAACCTACGAGCAGTACTTC,CASSLDVHGTYEQYF
once,-,14,TRBJ2-1,TRBV7-3,TGTGCCAGCAGCCCACAGAGCTCCTACAATGAGCAGTTCTTC,CASSPQSSYNEQFF
-,-,15,TRBJ2-3,TRBV19,TGTGCCAGTAGTATTCTGCAGGGGCCCACAGATACGCAGTATTTT,CASSILQGPTDTQYF
few,-,14,TRBJ1-5,TRBV19,TGTGCCAGTTCCCCGCGGTCCCAGCCCTGGCCCCAGCATTTT,CASSPRSQPWPQHF